What follows are 12 T cell receptor beta chains derived from one specimen sequenced in a study of CD8 T cells in ankylosing spondylitis listed by TCRdb under 2017. Library method: 5' RACE. The instrument given in TCRdb is Illumina HiSeq 2500. The public reads were reanalyzed by TCRdb: fastp trimming at Q25, MiXCR alignment, in-frame beta chains only. Every CDR3 protein is listed once, alongside the most common genes and DNA of its rows. This sample comprises 310,000 or so distinct CDR3 sequences, 20% of them detected only once. In total, the top ten clones hold roughly 7.3% of the sample. Sequencing was performed on blood, either unsorted or a sorted T cell fraction (not recorded which). The origin of the receptors is a male donor with ankylosing spondylitis or in good health (not recorded which).

CDR3 region: CASSLSERGSPLHF. CDR3 in DNA: TGTGCCAGCAGTTTGTCTGAACGGGGTTCACCCCTCCACTTT. V usage is TRBV27 and J usage is TRBJ1-6; no clear D. Trimming cost V 3 bases and J 9 bases, with 12 bases left between them. The CDR3 is made up of 14 amino acids. Germline loops: CDR1 MNHEY, CDR2 SMNVEV (reference sequence).

This clonotype was seen repeatedly, ten times or more. This chain links TRBV29-1 with TRBJ2-1; D gene unclear. Germline loops: CDR1 SQVTM, CDR2 ANQGSEA. Trimming took off 6 bases at V and 7 bases at J, with 7 bases between the two ends. This CDR3 has 10 amino acids. The CDR3 sequence: CSVANNEQFF. The CDR3, as DNA: TGCAGCGTCGCCAATAATGAGCAGTTCTTC.

The CDR3 DNA is TGTGCCAGCAGCTTAGTGCCTCCAGCGCTCTCTGGAAACACCATATATTTT. Protein sequence: CASSLVPPALSGNTIYF. V is TRBV7-2 and J is TRBJ1-3, with D hard to call. The CDR3 spans 17 residues. Between the trimmed V and J ends, which lost 1 base and 0 bases, there was a span of 13 bases. The germline V gene has CDR1 SGHTA and CDR2 FQGNSA.

The chain combines TRBV27 with TRBJ2-3; D not resolved. Germline CDR1 reads MNHEY; CDR2 reads SMNVEV (reference sequence). V gave up 1 base and J gave up 0 bases, with 11 bases separating them. The CDR3 extends over 16 amino acids. CDR3 in DNA: TGTGCCAGCAGTTTATTTTCCGCCACTAGCACAGATACGCAGTATTTT. This sequence encodes CASSLFSATSTDTQYF.

As to this clonotype: A much larger clone is a single base away; this may be a read error. The rearrangement uses TRBV12-3 or TRBV12-4 and TRBJ1-2; 7 nucleotides match TRBD1. The CDR3 contains 13 residues. The V gene end was trimmed by 5 bases and the J gene end by 8 bases; junction bases not matched to a gene: 8. Here the CDR3 reads CASSPIGQAGYTF. CDR3 bases: TGTGCCAGCAGTCCGATCGGACAGGCGGGCTACACCTTC.

This clonotype was recorded a few times. This chain links TRBV12-3 or TRBV12-4 with TRBJ2-1; D is undetermined. V lost 4 bases to trimming and J lost 2 bases, with 9 bases between them. The CDR3 is 14 amino acids. CDR3 in DNA: TGTGCCAGCAGTTCCACCGGGCCCTACAATGAGCAGTTCTTC. This codes for CASSSTGPYNEQFF.

The sample holds a few counts of this clonotype. This chain connects TRBV27 to TRBJ2-1, with TRBD1 matching 9 bases. The ends lost 8 bases at V and 8 bases at J; junction bases unmatched: 13. Germline V gene sequence: CDR1 MNHEY, CDR2 SMNVEV (reference sequence). The CDR3 length is 15 residues. The CDR3 DNA reads as TGTGCCAGCGGGACTCCGGGACAGGGTTCCCATGAGCAGTTCTTC. Translating gives CASGTPGQGSHEQFF.

The chain has TRBV5-1 and TRBJ2-1, with 7 bases identical to TRBD2. The V segment lost 5 bases and the J segment 0 bases; nucleotides outside the gene matches: 11. The CDR3 spans 17 residues. The germline V gene has CDR1 SGHRS and CDR2 YFSETQ. The CDR3 is CASRTASGVSSYNEQFF. The CDR3 DNA follows: TGCGCCAGCAGAACAGCTAGCGGAGTCAGCTCCTACAATGAGCAGTTCTTC.

To note about this clonotype: One end of the junction fails to match germline, which may point to a read error. The rearrangement joins TRBV29-1 to TRBJ2-3, with D tentatively TRBD2 (6 bases). Germline V gene lookup returns CDR1 SQVTM and CDR2 ANQGSEA. The CDR3 sequence is 14 residues long. The DNA for the CDR3 is TGCGGCGTTGTGGGACTGGTAAACACAGATACGCAGTATTTT. It yields the protein CGVVGLVNTDTQYF.

This clonotype was counted between two and nine times. The CDR3 DNA reads TGCAGTGCTAGAGGGTCCACTAGCGGGGATGGTTCTCCTACCAATGAGCAGTTCTTC. Translating gives CSARGSTSGDGSPTNEQFF. This rearrangement joins TRBV20-1 to TRBJ2-1; 10 positions agree with TRBD2. Germline lookup yields CDR1 DFQATT and CDR2 SNEGSKA (reference sequence). The junction had 18 bases not matched to a gene; V was cut back by 1 base and J by 6 bases. The CDR3 covers 19 residues.

The J gene is TRBJ2-7, the V gene TRBV7-9, with TRBD2 as a possible D gene (7 bases). V dropped 5 bases and J dropped 2 bases, with 13 bases sitting between them. Germline V CDR1 and CDR2: SEHNR, FQNEAQ (reference sequence). The CDR3 totals 14 residues. CDR3 amino acids: CASSRGDTAYEQYV. The CDR3 DNA reads TGTGCCAGCAGCCGGGGGGACACCGCCTACGAGCAGTACGTC.

This rearrangement joins TRBV29-1 to TRBJ2-4; tentative D call: TRBD2 (6 bases). This CDR3 comprises 19 residues. Germline lookup yields CDR1 SQVTM and CDR2 ANQGSEA. Trimming cost V 0 bases and J 3 bases, with 24 bases left between them. The CDR3 DNA is TGCAGCGTTGAAGATCGGGGTTTGGGGGGAACCGGCCTCAAAAACATTCAGTACTTC. It translates to CSVEDRGLGGTGLKNIQYF.